This T cell receptor (beta chain) was sequenced during a study of beta chain features in type 1 diabetes. Study-level background: Healthy donors and patients showed comparable age, gender and cell yields.

As regards this clone: The antigen is unknown.

CDR1 is MDHEN, CDR2 SYDVKM, per germline. Trimming took 3 bases from V and 7 from J, leaving 19 bases between them. The CDR3 is 15 residues long. The investigators reverse transcribed all of the isolated RNA, so they sequenced expressed TCRB transcripts. Profiled with immunoSEQ multiplex PCR; TCRdb holds only in-frame clones, not every one. Of fewer than 500,000 clones in the sample, approximately 15% were seen once. Study results and caveats: The study found that naive, central memory and Treg TCRB repertoires appeared more similar in patients than in healthy donors.

The sequencing input was naive CD4+ T cells from blood. The chain employs TRBV28 and TRBJ2-7; a possible D gene is TRBD2 (6 bases). This TCR came from a man aged 30 to 39 in good health. The chain's CDR3 is CASSFLGRDAGEQYV. For the CDR3, the DNA is TGTGCCAGCAGTTTTTTGGGGCGGGATGCGGGTGAGCAGTACGTC.